The rows below give T cell receptor beta chains drawn from one sample of a study of CD4+ T cells in melanoma. Clones were read by immunoSEQ multiplex PCR, and TCRdb kept only the in-frame ones, dropping some. The repertoire includes 13,000 to 15,000 clones, around 70% of them detected once, and roughly a tenth sits in the top ten. The specimen was cells from a culture (not recorded whether cultured in vitro). The receptors were sampled from a human donor with melanoma. CDR3s include the opening cysteine and the closing phenylalanine or tryptophan. The order of the fields is J gene, D gene, V gene, clone size, CDR3 DNA, CDR3 protein. D genes are given only for firm matches. Size is omitted from some rows. Given values are once, few, many or a class for expanded clones.

>TRBJ2-7|TRBD1|TRBV19|-
TGTGCCAGTAGAAGACAGGGTGTCGGCGGGGAGCAGTACTTC
CASRRQGVGGEQYF
>TRBJ1-2|-|TRBV11-2|few
TGTGCCAGCAGCTTAGATGGGGTCGGTGGCTACACCTTC
CASSLDGVGGYTF
>TRBJ2-7|-|TRBV5-8|-
TGTGCCAGCAGCTTCAACTACGAGCAGTACTTC
CASSFNYEQYF
>TRBJ2-1|-|TRBV20-1|-
TGCAGTGCTAGCCCACACAATGAGCAGTTCTTC
CSASPHNEQFF
>TRBJ1-6|-|TRBV7-9|-
TGTGCCAGCAGCCGGGGTAGACCCAAGACGGGTTCACCCCTCCACTTT
CASSRGRPKTGSPLHF
>TRBJ2-6|-|TRBV13|-
TGTGCCAGCAGCTTAGTGTCTGGGGCCAACGTCCTGACTTTC
CASSLVSGANVLTF
>TRBJ1-5|-|TRBV6-1|-
TGTGCCAGCAGCGCATTGGGGGCAGGTCAGCCCCAGCATTTT
CASSALGAGQPQHF
>TRBJ2-7|TRBD1|TRBV15|once
TGTGCCACCAGCAGAGGACAGGGGGCAGCCTACGAGCAGTACTTC
CATSRGQGAAYEQYF
>TRBJ1-3|TRBD1|TRBV7-6|-
TGTGCCAGCAGCGCCCGATACCGGGACAGCTCTGGAAACACCATATATTTT
CASSARYRDSSGNTIYF
>TRBJ1-3|TRBD1|TRBV19|-
TGTGCCAGTAGTATTCCACCGGGACAGGGGATGCGAAACACCATATATTTT
CASSIPPGQGMRNTIYF
>TRBJ1-1|-|TRBV7-2|-
TGTGCCAGCAGCCGGGGGTTGACTGAAGCTTTCTTT
CASSRGLTEAFF
>TRBJ1-5|TRBD1|TRBV25-1|-
TGTGCCAGCAGTGAAGGGACAGGGGACAATCAGCCCCAGCATTTT
CASSEGTGDNQPQHF
>TRBJ1-2|TRBD1|TRBV10-3|-
TGTGCCATCAGGTACATGACAGGGTATGGCTACACCTTC
CAIRYMTGYGYTF
>TRBJ2-3|-|TRBV9|-
TGTGCCAGCAGCGTTGGACGAACTACAGATACGCAGTATTTT
CASSVGRTTDTQYF
>TRBJ2-5|TRBD2|TRBV7-9|-
TGTGCCAGCAGCTCGATATCCCTTCCTAGCGGGGGGGCCTCAGAGACCCAGTACTTC
CASSSISLPSGGASETQYF
>TRBJ1-2|TRBD1|TRBV5-4|few
TGTGCCAGCAGCTTGACGGGGAAGGGGGCAGATGGCTACACCTTC
CASSLTGKGADGYTF
>TRBJ1-2|-|TRBV6-1|-
TGTGCCAGCAACATAGACCAGAGGCGGTCTGGCTACACCTTC
CASNIDQRRSGYTF
>TRBJ2-2|-|TRBV6-6|-
TGTGCCAGCCAAGGAGGGGTGGGCACCGGGGAGCTGTTTTTT
CASQGGVGTGELFF
>TRBJ2-5|TRBD2|TRBV10-3|-
TGTGCCATCAGTGCCGGGACTAGCGGTAAAGAGACCCAGTACTTC
CAISAGTSGKETQYF
>TRBJ1-1|-|TRBV18|-
TGTGCCAGCTCAGCAGCGGAAAACACTGAAGCTTTCTTT
CASSAAENTEAFF
>TRBJ2-3|-|TRBV5-1|-
TGCGCCAGCAGCCCACGCTACTCGGGCGCAGATACGCAGTATTTT
CASSPRYSGADTQYF
>TRBJ1-5|-|TRBV19|few
TGTGCCAGCCATCGACGGGGGCAGGGTTATCAGCCCCAGCATTTT
CASHRRGQGYQPQHF
>TRBJ1-5|-|TRBV28|-
TGTGCCAGCAGCTTAAACCGGGATCAGCCCCAGCATTTT
CASSLNRDQPQHF
>TRBJ2-7|TRBD1|TRBV6-1|-
TGTGCCAGCAGTGAACAGGGGACAGCCTCCTACGAGCAGTACTTC
CASSEQGTASYEQYF
>TRBJ2-7|-|TRBV7-9|few
TGTGCCAGCAGCTTAGGGGTTGGGTTCTTCTCCTACGAGCAGTACTTC
CASSLGVGFFSYEQYF
>TRBJ1-2|TRBD1|TRBV11-2|few
TGTGCCAGCAGCTTGGGACAGTTAGATGGCTACACCTTC
CASSLGQLDGYTF
>TRBJ1-2|-|TRBV5-4|-
TGTGCCAGCAGCCCTGCGTCGACGGTTGGCTACACCTTC
CASSPASTVGYTF
>TRBJ1-2|-|TRBV12-1|-
TGTGCCAGCAGCCTCCAGGTGCCTAACTATGGCTACACCTTC
CASSLQVPNYGYTF
>TRBJ1-1|-|TRBV6-5|-
TGTGCCACCAAAGGGCGGTTGAACACTGAAGCTTTCTTT
CATKGRLNTEAFF
>TRBJ1-6|TRBD1|TRBV5-1|-
TGCGCCAGCAGCTTGGTTGCAGGACAGGGACTGGTTTCACCCCTCCACTTT
CASSLVAGQGLVSPLHF
>TRBJ2-5|-|TRBV7-7|few
TGTGCTAGCAGCCTCACCTGGGCGCCTGGGGAGACCCAGTACTTC
CASSLTWAPGETQYF
>TRBJ2-1|TRBD2|TRBV5-1|-
TGCGCCAGCAACGTGCGGGGGGGCCTAAACAATGAGCAGTTCTTC
CASNVRGGLNNEQFF
>TRBJ1-4|-|TRBV27|-
TGTGCCAGCAGTTTGAGGGCGCACTACCCTAATGAAAAACTGTTTTTT
CASSLRAHYPNEKLFF
>TRBJ2-7|-|TRBV6-5|-
TGTGCCAGCAGTTACTCCCCTGCAGGGGTTTGGGAGCAGTACTTC
CASSYSPAGVWEQYF
>TRBJ1-1|-|TRBV10-3|-
TGTGCCATCAGAGAGCGCCCTAACACTGAAGCTTTCTTT
CAIRERPNTEAFF
>TRBJ2-7|TRBD1|TRBV10-3|-
TGTGCCATCAGAATTGTTCCAGACAGGGCTGGCGAGCAGTACTTC
CAIRIVPDRAGEQYF
>TRBJ2-3|-|TRBV27|-
TGTGCCAGCAGTCGGGTGGTCAGGACAGATACGCAGTATTTT
CASSRVVRTDTQYF
>TRBJ1-2|-|TRBV4-2|-
TGTGCCAGCAGCTTGCGAGGGTATAACTATGGCTACACCTTC
CASSLRGYNYGYTF
>TRBJ2-3|-|TRBV29-1|-
TGCAGCACTCGAGAGAGTGCAGCTTCTAATACGCAGTATTTT
CSTRESAASNTQYF
>TRBJ1-3|-|TRBV2|-
TGTGCCAGCAGTGTCGAAGGAACTGGAAACACCATATATTTT
CASSVEGTGNTIYF
>TRBJ1-1|TRBD1|TRBV19|-
TGTGCCAGTAGGACTTCAGGGGGCAGCAACACTGAAGCTTTCTTT
CASRTSGGSNTEAFF
>TRBJ1-5|-|TRBV6-6|-
TGTGCCAGCAGTTACTCTGGCGGGGGTCAGCCCCAGCATTTT
CASSYSGGGQPQHF
>TRBJ2-7|-|TRBV5-1|-
TGCGCCAGCAGCCCGGTGGGGAGCTCCTACGAGCAGTACTTC
CASSPVGSSYEQYF
>TRBJ2-7|-|TRBV5-1|-
TGCGCCAGCAGCTTGGATCTACAGGTTTTCTCCTACGAGCAGTACTTC
CASSLDLQVFSYEQYF
>TRBJ2-5|-|TRBV29-1|-
TGCAGCGTTCTTGGGGAAAAAGAGACCCAGTACTTC
CSVLGEKETQYF
>TRBJ2-2|-|TRBV5-1|-
TGCGCCAGCAGCTACGGGGACTTCACCGGGGAGCTGTTTTTT
CASSYGDFTGELFF
>TRBJ2-7|TRBD1|TRBV27|few
TGTGCCAGCAGCAGACAGACGGGACAGACCGACGAGCAGTACTTC
CASSRQTGQTDEQYF
>TRBJ1-1|TRBD1|TRBV7-8|-
TGTGCCAGCAGCTTAGCCCGCCCTACAGGGGTCGCTGAAGCTTTCTTT
CASSLARPTGVAEAFF
>TRBJ1-1|-|TRBV7-2|-
TGTGCCAGCAGCTTAATTCCGAACACTGAAGCTTTCTTT
CASSLIPNTEAFF
>TRBJ2-6|TRBD1|TRBV30|few
TGTGCCTGGAGTCGGGACAGGTCATCCTCTGGGGCCAACGTCCTGACTTTC
CAWSRDRSSSGANVLTF
>TRBJ2-1|TRBD1|TRBV7-9|-
TGTGCCAGCAGCGAAAAGCCCGGGACAGGTTACAATGAGCAGTTCTTC
CASSEKPGTGYNEQFF
>TRBJ1-4|-|TRBV5-1|once
TGCGCCAGCAGCTTGGCAGGAGGGGGAGAAAAACTGTTTTTT
CASSLAGGGEKLFF
>TRBJ2-7|-|TRBV2|few
TGTGCCAGCAGTGAGGATAACGGCGCCTACGAGCAGTACTTC
CASSEDNGAYEQYF